Each of the 10 T cell receptor beta chains below was sequenced from the same sample in a study of a mutant IDH1 vaccine in newly diagnosed glioma. Data came from immunoSEQ multiplex PCR; TCRdb stores just in-frame clones and leaves some out. The sample shows tens of thousands of clones, about 88% of them seen only once. Their antigens remain unidentified. Stated time point: week 11, during vaccination. Each dose of the vaccine consisted of 300 ug of mutant IDH1 20-mer peptide, with topical imiquimod. Sequencing was performed on PBMCs, taken from a glioma patient whose treatment included an IDH1 peptide vaccine. Receptors originate from a woman in her 50s with glioma.

This rearrangement joins TRBV19 to TRBJ1-5, with D uncertain. V was cut by 4 bases and J by 5 bases, with 6 bases left in between. The CDR3 has 12 residues. Germline assignment: CDR1 LNHDA and CDR2 SQIVND (reference sequence). The DNA of the CDR3 is TGTGCCAGTAGTACGATATATCAGCCCCAGCATTTT. Its translation: CASSTIYQPQHF. Filled out from reference TRBV19 and TRBJ1-5, the complete variable domain reads DGGITQSPKYLFRKEGQNVTLSCEQNLNHDAMYWYRQDPGQGLRLIYYSQIVNDFQKGDIAEGYSVSREKKESFPLTVTSAQKNPTAFYLCASSTIYQPQHFGDGTRLSIL.

Of note for this clone: The sample carries other DNA sequences with the same CDR3. V and J are TRBV28 and TRBJ1-5, with D possibly TRBD1 on 5 matching bases. V was shortened by 6 bases and J by 1 base, with 19 bases between the two germline ends. Germline V gives CDR1 MDHEN, CDR2 SYDVKM. There are 17 residues in the CDR3. Here the CDR3 reads CASSPPPRVRSNQPQHF. CDR3 nucleotide sequence: TGTGCCAGCAGCCCGCCTCCCAGGGTACGAAGCAATCAGCCCCAGCATTTT.

This clone appeared a single time. The chain joins TRBV19 to TRBJ1-2; the D is unclear. Trimming left V 1 base short and J 8 bases short, with 14 bases between. The V gene's germline CDR1 is LNHDA and CDR2 SQIVND (reference sequence). The CDR3 is 14 amino acids. Here the CDR3 reads CASSIAHGGQGYTF. The CDR3 DNA sequence: TGTGCCAGTAGTATAGCTCATGGAGGGCAAGGCTACACCTTC.

The rearrangement links TRBV6-4 to TRBJ1-1, with D uncertain. Germline V gene lookup returns CDR1 MRHNA and CDR2 SNTAGT. Trimming took off 0 bases at V and 3 bases at J, with 5 bases between the two ends. This CDR3 contains 13 residues. The CDR3 bases are TGTGCCAGCAGTGACTCGGGGTACACTGAAGCTTTCTTT. Protein sequence: CASSDSGYTEAFF.

The chain combines TRBV6-1 with TRBJ2-7; tentative D call: TRBD1 (6 bases). CDR3 length: 14 amino acids. V was clipped by 5 bases and J by 6 bases, with 17 bases between them. CDR1 and CDR2 from the germline V gene are MNHNS and SASEGT. CDR3 sequence (DNA): TGTGCCAGCAGTAGATCAGGGGAAAGGGGCGAGCAGTACTTC. Protein product: CASSRSGERGEQYF.

The table lists this clone with a few counts. At one end the junction does not follow the germline gene, possibly because of a read error. The genes are TRBV5-6 and TRBJ1-1; D call uncertain. CDR3 length: 12 amino acids. Germline CDR1 is SGHDT and CDR2 is YYEEEE. CDR3 in DNA: TGTGCCAGCAGCTTGGGAACAATCCTCACTGAGTTT. Its protein product is CASSLGTILTEF.

The rearrangement joins TRBV2 to TRBJ2-5; 8 nucleotides match TRBD2. V shed 7 bases and J 1 base; nucleotides not matched to a gene: 8. The germline V gene has CDR1 SNHLY and CDR2 FYNNEI. The CDR3 has 15 residues. The CDR3 here is CASTFGTSIQETQYF. The CDR3 DNA reads TGTGCCAGCACCTTTGGGACTAGTATCCAAGAGACCCAGTACTTC.

This clone occurred once. This chain joins TRBV10-3 and TRBJ1-6; D may be TRBD1 (6 bases). V lost 4 bases to trimming and J lost 10 bases, with 14 bases between them. Germline values: CDR1 ENHRY, CDR2 SYGVKD. CDR3 size: 14 residues. Here the CDR3 DNA reads TGTGCCATCAGTGGTACAGGGTGGGAATCACCCCTCCACTTT. Protein sequence: CAISGTGWESPLHF.

CDR3 nucleotide sequence: TGTGCCAGTAGTGGGCCGGGGCCACAAGAGACCCAGTACTTC. This gives the protein CASSGPGPQETQYF. The rearrangement links TRBV19 to TRBJ2-5; D may be TRBD1 or TRBD2 (5 bases each). In germline, CDR1 is LNHDA, CDR2 SQIVND (reference sequence). The CDR3 extends over 14 amino acids. Trimming removed 5 bases from V and 2 bases from J, with 12 bases in between.

The chain combines TRBV25-1 with TRBJ1-3, with a possible D match to TRBD1 (5 bases). From germline, CDR1 is MGHDK and CDR2 SYGVNS. The CDR3 is made up of 13 amino acids. Trimming removed 3 bases from V and 5 bases from J, with 8 bases in between. Here the CDR3 reads CASSDQGRNTIYF. CDR3 bases: TGTGCCAGCAGTGATCAGGGCCGAAACACCATATATTTT.